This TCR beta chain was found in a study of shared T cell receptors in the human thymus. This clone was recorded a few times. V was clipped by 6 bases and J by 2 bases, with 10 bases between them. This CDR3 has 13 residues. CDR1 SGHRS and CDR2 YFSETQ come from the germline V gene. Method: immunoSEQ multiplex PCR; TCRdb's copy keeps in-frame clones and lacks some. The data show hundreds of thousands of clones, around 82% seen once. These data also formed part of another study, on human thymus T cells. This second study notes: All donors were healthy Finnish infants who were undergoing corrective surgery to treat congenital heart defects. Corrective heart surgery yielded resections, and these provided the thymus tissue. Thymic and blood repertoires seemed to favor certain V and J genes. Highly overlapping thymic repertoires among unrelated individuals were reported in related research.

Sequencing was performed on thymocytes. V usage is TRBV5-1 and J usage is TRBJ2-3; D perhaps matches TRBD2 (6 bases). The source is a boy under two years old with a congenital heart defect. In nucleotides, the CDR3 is TGCGCCAGCATCGGCGGGACCACAGATACGCAGTATTTT. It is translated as CASIGGTTDTQYF.